This entry lists 10 T cell receptor beta chains sequenced from one sample in a study of T cell repertoires in cytomegalovirus infection. One entry per CDR3 protein, called by TCRdb with MiXCR from the reads. Found here are 400,000 or so distinct CDR3 sequences, around a sixth of them singletons; the top ten hold 8.7%. The source material was PBMCs. The receptors derive from a human donor in good health (CMV status not recorded). Some clones in this sample may be carry-over from other donors' samples.

In this sample, this clonotype turned up once. This chain connects TRBV28 to TRBJ2-1; TRBD2 matches 8 bases. The better agreement between TRBJ2-7 and the DNA end casts doubt on the J call. This CDR3 has 15 amino acids. Germline CDR1 and CDR2: MDHEN and SYDVKM. The CDR3 DNA sequence: TGTGCCAGCATTGCGGGAGGACCCGAGAATTATGAGCAGTACTTC. It yields the protein CASIAGGPENYEQYF.

This clonotype has more than one count but fewer than ten. The V call is TRBV12-3 or TRBV12-4, the J call TRBJ1-4, with a possible D match to TRBD1 (5 bases). The V gene lost 4 bases and the J gene lost 3 bases, with 12 bases spanning the gap. The CDR3 covers 15 residues. As DNA, the CDR3 is TGTGCCAGCAGTTACCGGACGGGACCTAATGAAAAACTGTTTTTT. As protein: CASSYRTGPNEKLFF.

This sequence joins TRBV7-9 and TRBJ1-5; 7 nucleotides line up with TRBD1. Germline lookup yields CDR1 SEHNR and CDR2 FQNEAQ (reference sequence). CDR3 size: 17 residues. The V and J ends lost 3 bases and 4 bases, in that order; junction bases with no gene match: 12. The CDR3 is CASSLGRLGQRNQPQHF. CDR3 bases: TGTGCCAGCAGCTTGGGCCGGCTGGGACAGCGTAATCAGCCCCAGCATTTT.

J is TRBJ2-1 and V is TRBV12-3 or TRBV12-4; D is possibly TRBD2 (6 bases). The CDR3 consists of 15 residues. Trimming removed 3 bases from V and 9 bases from J, with 18 bases in between. CDR3 loop: CASSFGARRDGEQFF. CDR3 DNA: TGTGCCAGCAGTTTTGGAGCTCGGAGGGACGGTGAGCAGTTCTTC.

This clonotype showed up many times. The chain recombines TRBV6-2 or TRBV6-3 with TRBJ1-5, with TRBD1 identical over 8 bases. V lost 7 bases and J lost 6; bases outside the gene matches: 8. This CDR3 region has 14 residues. Germline CDR1 MNHEY, CDR2 SVGEGT. The CDR3 DNA follows: TGTGCCAGCAAGAGAGGGACAGGTGGTCAGCCCCAGCATTTT. This encodes CASKRGTGGQPQHF.

The chain has TRBV7-9 and TRBJ1-1; D call uncertain. Trimming removed 7 bases at V and 1 base at J, with 10 bases between. Germline V lookup: CDR1 SEHNR, CDR2 FQNEAQ (reference sequence). The CDR3 is 13 residues long. CDR3 amino acids: CASKAEGNTEAFF. The CDR3 DNA sequence: TGTGCCAGCAAGGCAGAGGGGAACACTGAAGCTTTCTTT. Full variable domain (remainder filled in from reference TRBV7-9 and TRBJ1-1): DTGVSQNPRHKITKRGQNVTFRCDPISEHNRLYWYRQTLGQGPEFLTYFQNEAQLEKSRLLSDRFSAERPKGSFSTLEIQRTEQGDSAMYLCASKAEGNTEAFFGQGTRLTVV.

The chain combines TRBV20-1 with TRBJ2-1, with 7 bases that match TRBD2. CDR1 DFQATT and CDR2 SNEGSKA come from the germline V gene (reference sequence). V gave up 1 base and J gave up 1 base; unmatched junction bases: 4. This CDR3 is 15 amino acids long. The CDR3 DNA reads TGCAGTGCTAGAGCTCTAGCGGCATCCTACAATGAGCAGTTCTTC. It is translated as CSARALAASYNEQFF.

This clonotype came up many times. This chain links TRBV12-3 or TRBV12-4 with TRBJ2-1; no firm D call. The CDR3 is 11 amino acids. Between the trimmed V and J ends, which lost 3 bases and 10 bases, there was a span of 7 bases. The CDR3 here is CASSFSREQFF. CDR3 DNA sequence: TGTGCCAGCAGTTTTTCGCGGGAGCAGTTCTTC.

V and J are TRBV19 and TRBJ2-1; D ambiguous. The germline gives CDR1 LNHDA, CDR2 SQIVND (reference sequence). The length of the CDR3 is 15 residues. The V gene lost 5 bases and the J gene lost 0 bases, with 11 bases spanning the gap. CDR3: CASSSQSFSYNEQFF. CDR3 coding DNA: TGTGCCAGTAGTTCGCAGAGTTTCTCCTACAATGAGCAGTTCTTC.

A few counts support this clonotype. The chain links TRBV7-6 to TRBJ1-6; D remains unclear. V lost 4 bases and J lost 4, with 11 bases in between. Germline values: CDR1 SGHVS, CDR2 FNYEAQ. There are 15 residues in the CDR3. CDR3 amino acids: CASSSRGNYNSPLHF. In DNA, the CDR3 is TGTGCCAGCAGCTCGCGGGGAAATTATAATTCACCCCTCCACTTT.